This T cell receptor beta chain derives from a study of T cell repertoires in cytomegalovirus infection. This clonotype occurred a few times. The CDR3 consists of 13 residues. J lost 10 bases, V lost 7 bases, and 6 bases had no gene match. The germline V gene encodes CDR1 MGHDK and CDR2 SYGVNS. TCRdb passed the reads through MiXCR, listing each CDR3 protein once. This table has some 680,000 distinct CDR3 sequences, about a third appearing once. The sequencing input was PBMCs. The chain joins TRBV25-1 to TRBJ1-6; 8 nucleotides line up with TRBD1. This TCR derives from a human donor in good health (CMV status not recorded). Some clones in this sample may be carry-over from other donors' samples. CDR3 loop: CASTRTGRSPLHF. The CDR3 region has the DNA TGTGCCAGCACTCGGACAGGGCGGTCACCCCTCCACTTT.